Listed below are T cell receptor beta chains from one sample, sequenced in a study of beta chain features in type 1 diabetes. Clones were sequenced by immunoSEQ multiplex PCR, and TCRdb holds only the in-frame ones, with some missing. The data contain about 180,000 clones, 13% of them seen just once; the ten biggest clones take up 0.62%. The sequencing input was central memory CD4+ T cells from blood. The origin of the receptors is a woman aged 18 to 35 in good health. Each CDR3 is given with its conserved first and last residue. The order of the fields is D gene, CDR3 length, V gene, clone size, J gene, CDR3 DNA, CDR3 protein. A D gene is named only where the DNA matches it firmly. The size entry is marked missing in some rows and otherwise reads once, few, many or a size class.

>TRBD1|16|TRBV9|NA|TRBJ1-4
TGTGCCAGCAGCGTAACACCCGGGACAGGCGAGGAAAAACTGTTTTTT
CASSVTPGTGEEKLFF
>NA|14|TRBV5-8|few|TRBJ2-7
TGTGCCAGCAGCGATAGCGTCAGCTCCTACGAGCAGTACTTC
CASSDSVSSYEQYF
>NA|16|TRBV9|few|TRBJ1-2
TGTGCCAGCAGCCCCAACCCGGGGGGCGCATGGGATGGCTACACCTTC
CASSPNPGGAWDGYTF
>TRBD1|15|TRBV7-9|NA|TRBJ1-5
TGTGCCAGCAGCCTAGGGACAGGGGGTAATCAGCCCCAGCATTTT
CASSLGTGGNQPQHF
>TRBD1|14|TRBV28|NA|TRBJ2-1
TGTGCCAGCATCCCCGGGACAGGGGTGAGATGGCAGTTCTTC
CASIPGTGVRWQFF
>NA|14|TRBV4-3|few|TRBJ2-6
TGCGCCAGCACTGACATCTCTGGGGCCAACGTCCTGACTTTC
CASTDISGANVLTF
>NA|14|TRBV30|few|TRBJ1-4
TGTGCCTGGAGTGAGGGGGCAACTAATGAAAAACTGTTTTTT
CAWSEGATNEKLFF
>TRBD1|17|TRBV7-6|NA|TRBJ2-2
TGTGCCAGCAGCAAACCCCCGGGACAGCTCTTCACCGGGGAGCTGTTTTTT
CASSKPPGQLFTGELFF
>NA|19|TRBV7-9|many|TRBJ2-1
TGTGCCAGCAGCTCCCGGGACAGGGTAGAGCCTAGCGGGAGAAATGAGCAGTTCTTC
CASSSRDRVEPSGRNEQFF
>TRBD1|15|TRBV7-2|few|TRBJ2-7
TGTGCCAGCAGCAAAGACGCGACAGGGGGCTACGAGCAGTACTTC
CASSKDATGGYEQYF
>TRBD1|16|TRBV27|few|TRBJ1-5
TGTGCCAGCAGCCAGGGTCGGGGACAGTTCAATCAGCCCCAGCATTTT
CASSQGRGQFNQPQHF
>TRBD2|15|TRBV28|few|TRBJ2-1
TGTGCCAGCAGGCTAGCGGGAGTAAGATACAATGAGCAGTTCTTC
CASRLAGVRYNEQFF
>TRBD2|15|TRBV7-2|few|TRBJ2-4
TGTGCCAGCAGCTTAGATCGCGTCAGCGGGGACATTCAGTACTTC
CASSLDRVSGDIQYF
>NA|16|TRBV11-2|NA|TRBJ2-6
TGTGCCAGCCTGCAGGGCATTAGCTCTGGGGCCAACGTCCTGACTTTC
CASLQGISSGANVLTF
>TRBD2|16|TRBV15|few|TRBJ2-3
TGTGCCACCAGCAGACTAGCGGGAGTTGGCACAGATACGCAGTATTTT
CATSRLAGVGTDTQYF
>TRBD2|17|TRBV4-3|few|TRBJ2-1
TGCGCCAGCAGCCCCTGGGCAGGAGGAGCGGGAGGGGGTGAGCAGTTCTTC
CASSPWAGGAGGGEQFF
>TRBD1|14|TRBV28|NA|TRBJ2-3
TGTGCCAGCAGCGACAGGGGGTCCACAGATACGCAGTATTTT
CASSDRGSTDTQYF
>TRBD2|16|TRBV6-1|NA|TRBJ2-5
TGTGCCAGCAGTGAAAAAGCGGGAGGGGTTCAAGAGACCCAGTACTTC
CASSEKAGGVQETQYF
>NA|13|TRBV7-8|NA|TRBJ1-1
TGTGCCAGCAGCTTCGCGGTGAACACTGAAGCTTTCTTT
CASSFAVNTEAFF
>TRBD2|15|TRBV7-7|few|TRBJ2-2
TGTGCTAGCAGCTCTAGCGGGAGGAACACCGGGGAGCTGTTTTTT
CASSSSGRNTGELFF